A single sample is the source of the 29 T cell receptor beta chains below, sequenced in a study of neoadjuvant nivolumab and ipilimumab in lung cancer. The table came from immunoSEQ multiplex PCR; TCRdb's copy has only in-frame clones and leaves some out. Among approximately 12,000 clones, under 70% were seen once, and the ten largest hold 20% to 25%. The source material was peripheral blood, sampled after neoadjuvant nivolumab, alone or with ipilimumab, at or shortly before surgery. These receptors were obtained from an adult with non-small cell lung cancer.

The chain joins TRBV30 to TRBJ2-7; D may be TRBD2 (7 bases). This CDR3 is built from 15 residues. V shed 2 bases and J shed 3 bases, with 17 bases lying between them. Per the germline V gene, CDR1 is GTSNPN and CDR2 is SVGIG (reference sequence). The CDR3 protein is CAWSPGGREYYEQYF. The CDR3 DNA sequence: TGTGCCTGGAGTCCGGGGGGCAGGGAGTACTACGAGCAGTACTTC.

This clone came up a few times. The rearrangement uses TRBV18 and TRBJ2-6, with 8 bases identical to TRBD2. Unmatched junction bases numbered 12, after V lost 1 base and J lost 4 bases. The CDR3 length is 19 residues. Per the germline V gene, CDR1 is KGHSH and CDR2 is LQKENI. The CDR3 reads CASSPRSASGLPGANVLTF. In DNA, the CDR3 is TGTGCCAGCTCACCACGGTCCGCTAGCGGGTTACCCGGGGCCAACGTCCTGACTTTC.

The chain recombines TRBV7-2 with TRBJ2-1; either TRBD1 or TRBD2 may fit D (6 bases each). Per the germline V gene, CDR1 is SGHTA and CDR2 is FQGNSA. Trimming shortened V by 1 base and J by 6 bases, and 13 bases separated the two germline ends. The CDR3 has 15 residues. The CDR3 loop reads CASSLGGTRRNEQFF. CDR3 bases: TGTGCCAGCAGCTTAGGCGGGACACGGCGCAATGAGCAGTTCTTC.

The chain joins TRBV30 to TRBJ2-1, with TRBD2 matching over 10 bases. The trim removed 4 bases at V and 10 bases at J, leaving 16 bases unmatched. This CDR3 is 16 amino acids long. CDR1 and CDR2 from the germline V gene are GTSNPN and SVGIG (reference sequence). CDR3 sequence reads: CAWIRRSASGRGEQFF. For the CDR3, the DNA is TGTGCCTGGATCAGGCGATCGGCTAGCGGGAGAGGCGAGCAGTTCTTC.

The J gene is TRBJ2-3, the V gene TRBV5-5; 10 bases line up with TRBD2. J lost 3 bases, V lost 2 bases, and 0 bases had no gene match. Germline CDR1 reads SGHKS; CDR2 reads YYEKEE (reference sequence). The CDR3 is made up of 14 amino acids. The CDR3 DNA reads TGTGCCAGCAGCTTTAGCGGGAGGACAGATACGCAGTATTTT. The encoded protein is CASSFSGRTDTQYF.

The chain joins TRBV6-5 to TRBJ2-2; 7 bases line up with TRBD1. This CDR3 is 14 amino acids long. Germline V CDR1 and CDR2: MNHEY, SVGAGI. V gave up 6 bases and J gave up 3 bases; unmatched junction bases: 4. The CDR3 DNA follows: TGTGCCAGCAGCTGGGACAGTGACACCGGGGAGCTGTTTTTT. Its protein product is CASSWDSDTGELFF.

V and J are TRBV5-5 and TRBJ2-7; D might be TRBD1 (6 bases). CDR3 length: 17 amino acids. CDR1 and CDR2 (germline): SGHKS, YYEKEE (reference sequence). V was clipped by 4 bases and J by 11 bases, with 31 bases between them. In DNA form, the CDR3 reads TGTGCCAGCAGCAGCCAGGGGATAACCTCCCGCCTTTTTGCGGAGTACTTC. Translating it yields CASSSQGITSRLFAEYF.

The V gene is TRBV18, the J gene TRBJ2-7; D is unclear. This CDR3 comprises 13 residues. Trimming pared 10 bases from V and 1 base from J, leaving 14 bases between. Germline loops: CDR1 KGHSH, CDR2 LQKENI. In nucleotides, the CDR3 is TGTGCCACCCGCTATAGTTCGTCCTACGAGCAGTACTTC. It yields the protein CATRYSSSYEQYF.

The chain combines TRBV7-2 with TRBJ2-4; TRBD2 is a possible D gene (6 bases). Trimming stripped 4 bases from V and 9 bases from J, with 13 bases between. Germline V CDR1 and CDR2: SGHTA, FQGNSA. The CDR3 is made up of 13 amino acids. Written as DNA, the CDR3 is TGTGCCAGCAGCTCGGGGGTTCAGGGCATTCAGTACTTC. This translates into CASSSGVQGIQYF.

By its share, this clone is medium-sized. V gene TRBV29-1 combines with J gene TRBJ2-5, with a tentative D call TRBD2 (5 bases). The V gene lost 5 bases and the J gene lost 5 bases, with 9 bases spanning the gap. CDR1 and CDR2 from the germline V gene are SQVTM and ANQGSEA. The CDR3 consists of 11 residues. CDR3 protein: CSVRRGETQYF. CDR3 DNA: TGCAGCGTTAGACGAGGGGAGACCCAGTACTTC. Looking up the rest from reference TRBV29-1 and TRBJ2-5 gives the full variable domain: SAVISQKPSRDICQRGTSLTIQCQVDSQVTMMFWYRQQPGQSLTLIATANQGSEATYESGFVIDKFPISRPNLTFSTLTVSNMSPEDSSIYLCSVRRGETQYFGPGTRLLVL.

The chain links TRBV5-6 to TRBJ2-7; TRBD1 is a possible D gene (5 bases). In germline, CDR1 is SGHDT, CDR2 YYEEEE. The CDR3 totals 14 residues. V lost 0 bases and J 5 bases, leaving 12 bases between the germline ends. The CDR3 protein is CASSLGRAYNEQYF. CDR3 DNA: TGTGCCAGCAGCTTGGGCAGGGCCTACAACGAGCAGTACTTC.

This clone is a singleton in its sample. The chain is built from TRBV5-1 and TRBJ2-1; tentative D call: TRBD1 (5 bases). With 0 bases removed from V and 10 bases from J, the gap between germline ends came to 14 bases. Per germline, CDR1 SGHRS and CDR2 YFSETQ. The CDR3 sequence is 14 residues long. DNA of the CDR3: TGCGCCAGCAGCTTGGGATATAGGGGCCAGGAGCAGTTCTTC. This encodes CASSLGYRGQEQFF.

The rearrangement uses TRBV18 and TRBJ2-7; TRBD2 agrees at 14 bases. CDR3 length equals 16 residues. The V segment lost 5 bases and the J segment 1 base; nucleotides outside the gene matches: 4. Germline V gene sequence: CDR1 KGHSH, CDR2 LQKENI. The CDR3: CASSSGLAGGSYEQYF. In nucleotides, the CDR3 is TGTGCCAGCTCATCCGGACTAGCGGGGGGTTCCTACGAGCAGTACTTC.

This clone was recorded only once. This rearrangement joins TRBV29-1 to TRBJ2-7, with a weak D call TRBD1 (6 bases). V lost 7 bases to trimming and J lost 3 bases, with 22 bases between them. This CDR3 has 15 residues. The germline gives CDR1 SQVTM, CDR2 ANQGSEA. The CDR3, as DNA: TGCAGCGCCATGGGGGCAGGAAGGGGGAACTACGAGCAGTACTTC. Its translation is CSAMGAGRGNYEQYF.

CDR3 in amino acids: CASSLVGQGGETQYF. The CDR3 bases are TGCGCCAGCAGCTTGGTAGGACAGGGTGGGGAGACCCAGTACTTC. The V gene is TRBV5-1, the J gene TRBJ2-5; 8 bases agree with TRBD1. Germline-derived CDR1 and CDR2 are SGHRS and YFSETQ. V lost 0 bases and J lost 5; bases outside the gene matches: 6. This CDR3 has 15 residues.

The chain is built from TRBV6-5 and TRBJ2-7; D unclear. The germline V gene has CDR1 MNHEY and CDR2 SVGAGI. Trimming pared 0 bases from V and 4 bases from J, leaving 13 bases between. The CDR3 contains 15 residues. The CDR3 DNA is TGTGCCAGCAGTTACTCCCCGCTTGAGCAGTACGAGCAGTACTTC. Translation: CASSYSPLEQYEQYF.

This chain links TRBV18 with TRBJ1-2; D call uncertain. Trimming removed 0 bases at V and 4 bases at J, with 9 bases between. The length of the CDR3 is 14 residues. Germline V gene sequence: CDR1 KGHSH, CDR2 LQKENI. CDR3 DNA sequence: TGTGCCAGCTCACCACCGGGGTTATCCTATGGCTACACCTTC. Amino acids: CASSPPGLSYGYTF.

V is TRBV7-3 and J is TRBJ2-3; D remains ambiguous. Trimming cost V 2 bases and J 0 bases, with 9 bases left between them. CDR1 is SGHTA and CDR2 is FQGTGA in the germline V gene. This CDR3 has 15 residues. CDR3 sequence (DNA): TGTGCCAGCAGCTTACTGTACGGCAGCACAGATACGCAGTATTTT. This gives the protein CASSLLYGSTDTQYF.

The chain joins TRBV18 to TRBJ1-2; D call uncertain. The germline V and J ends were trimmed by 2 bases and 0 bases, with 10 bases remaining between them. CDR3 length equals 15 residues. The germline CDR1 and CDR2 sequences are KGHSH and LQKENI. CDR3 sequence (DNA): TGTGCCAGCTCACCAGTCCAGCTAGCTAACTATGGCTACACCTTC. Amino acid sequence: CASSPVQLANYGYTF.

J is TRBJ2-1 and V is TRBV10-3, with 8 bases matching TRBD2. Germline lookup yields CDR1 ENHRY and CDR2 SYGVKD. Germline trimming cut 3 bases from V and 4 bases from J; bases unmatched to any gene: 11. The CDR3 contains 17 residues. The CDR3 nucleotides are TGTGCCATCAGTGAAGGCCCAACTAGCGGCATGTACAATGAGCAGTTCTTC. Amino acids: CAISEGPTSGMYNEQFF.

The chain is built from TRBV29-1 and TRBJ1-2, with TRBD1 matching over 7 bases. Unmatched junction bases numbered 9, after V lost 0 bases and J lost 5 bases. The CDR3 totals 15 residues. CDR1 SQVTM and CDR2 ANQGSEA come from the germline V gene. DNA of the CDR3: TGCAGCGTTGAAGATCAGGGGACAGCCTTATATGGCTACACCTTC. This encodes CSVEDQGTALYGYTF.

This chain connects TRBV30 to TRBJ1-2; D remains ambiguous. The CDR3 length is 15 residues. Deletions cut 3 bases from V and 7 bases from J, with 21 bases between. CDR1 is GTSNPN, CDR2 SVGIG, per germline (reference sequence). The DNA for the CDR3 is TGTGCCTGGAGAGATAGGGCACGTAAAAGAGGTGGCTACACCTTC. This gives the protein CAWRDRARKRGGYTF.

The genes are TRBV30 and TRBJ1-2; perhaps TRBD1 as D (6 bases). The CDR3 extends over 15 amino acids. Germline lookup yields CDR1 GTSNPN and CDR2 SVGIG (reference sequence). V was pared by 5 bases and J by 6 bases, with 22 bases between. Here the CDR3 DNA reads TGTGCCTGGCGGAAGACAGGAGAACCGGGGGATGGCTACACCTTC. Amino acids: CAWRKTGEPGDGYTF.

This rearrangement joins TRBV5-1 to TRBJ2-7; no reliable D call. Germline values: CDR1 SGHRS, CDR2 YFSETQ. The CDR3 has 15 residues. V lost 4 bases to trimming and J lost 7 bases, with 21 bases between them. The CDR3 is CASSASLSGPMEQYF. The CDR3 DNA sequence: TGCGCCAGCAGCGCGTCGCTTTCCGGCCCTATGGAGCAGTACTTC.

This chain uses TRBV14 with TRBJ1-1, with no clear D. Trimming took off 0 bases at V and 7 bases at J, with 9 bases between the two ends. The CDR3 contains 13 residues. Germline assignment: CDR1 SGHDN and CDR2 FVKESK. Here the CDR3 reads CASSQESGFEAFF. The CDR3 DNA reads TGTGCCAGCAGCCAAGAATCGGGGTTTGAAGCTTTCTTT. The full variable domain, in which reference TRBV14 and TRBJ1-1 provide the parts outside the CDR3, is EAGVTQFPSHSVIEKGQTVTLRCDPISGHDNLYWYRRVMGKEIKFLLHFVKESKQDESGMPNNRFLAERTGGTYSTLKVQPAELEDSGVYFCASSQESGFEAFFGQGTRLTVV.

This chain links TRBV29-1 with TRBJ2-5; D might be TRBD2 (6 bases). Germline assignment: CDR1 SQVTM and CDR2 ANQGSEA. V gave up 0 bases and J gave up 9 bases, with 11 bases separating them. The CDR3 length is 12 residues. The CDR3 here is CSVEDGVAAQYF. CDR3 sequence (DNA): TGCAGCGTTGAAGATGGTGTAGCGGCCCAGTACTTC.

This clone was recorded a few times. The chain has TRBV9 and TRBJ2-2, with 9 positions matching TRBD2. The CDR3 runs to 17 residues. The V gene's germline CDR1 is SGDLS and CDR2 YYNGEE. Losses at the gene ends were 4 bases for V and 4 bases for J; bases not matched to a gene: 11. The CDR3 DNA reads TGTGCCAGCAGCCCCACCGGGAGCGGGAGGCGCACCGGGGAGCTGTTTTTT. Translated: CASSPTGSGRRTGELFF.

The chain has TRBV6-1 and TRBJ2-7; D possibly corresponds to TRBD1 (6 bases). There are 15 residues in the CDR3. Germline CDR1 MNHNS, CDR2 SASEGT. V was pared by 3 bases and J by 2 bases, with 14 bases between. CDR3 DNA: TGTGCCAGCAGTGATCCCGGGACACCAACCTACGAGCAGTACTTC. Amino acid sequence: CASSDPGTPTYEQYF.

The J gene is TRBJ2-3, the V gene TRBV11-2; D uncertain. This CDR3 is 16 amino acids long. V lost 0 bases and J lost 1, with 11 bases in between. The germline V gene encodes CDR1 SGHAT and CDR2 FQNNGV. The CDR3 bases are TGTGCCAGCAGCTTAGATTCGGTCGCTGGCACAGATACGCAGTATTTT. The encoded protein is CASSLDSVAGTDTQYF. Full variable domain (rest looked up from reference TRBV11-2 and TRBJ2-3): EAGVAQSPRYKIIEKRQSVAFWCNPISGHATLYWYQQILGQGPKLLIQFQNNGVVDDSQLPKDRFSAERLKGVDSTLKIQPAKLEDSAVYLCASSLDSVAGTDTQYFGPGTRLTVL.